Shown below are 8 T cell receptor beta chains from a single sample sequenced in a study of post-analysis software for immune sequencing data. Points from the study as a whole: Among roughly 5 TRBV segments more frequent in patients than controls were TRBV5-6, TRBV5-1 and TRBV20-1.

Unique molecular identifiers were present in the TCR beta cDNA libraries. Each CDR3 protein gets one entry after TCRdb re-called the PCR reads with MiXCR. Of around 440,000 distinct CDR3 sequences in the sample, around 40% are singletons; the top ten hold over 10%. Their target antigens are unknown. Sequenced material: blood. These receptors all stem from a girl aged 10 to 17 with multiple sclerosis.

The chain couples TRBV6-5 to TRBJ2-7, with 7 positions matching TRBD2. The ends lost 0 bases at V and 2 bases at J; junction bases unmatched: 10. The germline V gene has CDR1 MNHEY and CDR2 SVGAGI. The CDR3 extends over 17 amino acids. The chain's CDR3 is CASSYSIVGGRAYEQYF. The DNA for the CDR3 is TGTGCCAGCAGTTACTCGATTGTGGGTGGGAGGGCCTACGAGCAGTACTTC.

The sample holds a few counts of this clonotype. V and J are TRBV7-2 and TRBJ1-2, with D tentatively TRBD1 (6 bases). Trimming removed 1 base at V and 6 bases at J, with 9 bases between. Germline loops: CDR1 SGHTA, CDR2 FQGNSA. The CDR3 spans 13 residues. The CDR3 loop reads CASSLGRGNGYTF. CDR3 nucleotides: TGTGCCAGCAGCTTAGGCAGGGGCAATGGCTACACCTTC.

This clonotype was recorded once. Compared with germline, one end of the junction differs, possibly owing to a read error. The CDR3 DNA follows: TGCGCCAGCAGCCAAGATCATACTAGCGGGATTAATGTGCAGTTCTTC. Translation gives CASSQDHTSGINVQFF. The chain is built from TRBV4-1 and TRBJ2-1; TRBD2 aligns across 10 bases. CDR3 size: 16 residues. CDR1 MGHRA and CDR2 YSYEKL come from the germline V gene.

In its sample, this clonotype was seen a few times. The V call is TRBV28, the J call TRBJ2-1; 12 nucleotides agree with TRBD2. After removal of 3 bases from V and 7 bases from J, the junction contained 4 bases not matched to a gene. Germline loops: CDR1 MDHEN, CDR2 SYDVKM. The CDR3 runs 15 residues. In DNA, the CDR3 is TGTGCCAGCAGTTTTTGGACTAGCGGGAATAATGAGCAGTTCTTC. This codes for CASSFWTSGNNEQFF.

This chain links TRBV20-1 with TRBJ2-1; D call uncertain. Trimming stripped 0 bases from V and 15 bases from J, with 9 bases between. Germline V CDR1 and CDR2: DFQATT, SNEGSKA (reference sequence). The CDR3 totals 10 residues. Here the CDR3 DNA reads TGCAGTGCTAGAGATCGGGCGGCGTTCTTC. It codes for CSARDRAAFF.

This chain uses TRBV6-1 with TRBJ2-3; 7 bases are a match to TRBD1. V dropped 8 bases and J dropped 2; count of bases not matched to a gene: 4. The CDR3 extends over 13 amino acids. Germline V gives CDR1 MNHNS, CDR2 SASEGT. The CDR3 sequence is CASRTGFTDTQYF. CDR3 coding DNA: TGTGCCAGCCGGACAGGCTTCACAGATACGCAGTATTTT.

The chain recombines TRBV20-1 with TRBJ2-1; 7 bases are a match to TRBD2. Germline values: CDR1 DFQATT, CDR2 SNEGSKA (reference sequence). V was pared by 1 base and J by 0 bases, with 12 bases of the junction left unmatched. This CDR3 contains 18 residues. CDR3 DNA: TGCAGTGCTAGAGCCCGGGGGAGGGAGTGGGGCTCCTACAATGAGCAGTTCTTC. Translating it yields CSARARGREWGSYNEQFF.

This clonotype was counted a few times. The genes are TRBV3-1 and TRBJ2-1; TRBD2 agrees at 10 bases. V lost 4 bases, J lost 2 bases, and 8 bases stayed unmatched. The germline gives CDR1 LGHDT, CDR2 YNNKEL (reference sequence). The CDR3 has 17 amino acids. The CDR3, as DNA: TGTGCCAGCAGCCTTTCAGCGGGAGGGCCGACCTACAATGAGCAGTTCTTC. This codes for CASSLSAGGPTYNEQFF.